These 25 T cell receptor beta chains came from one sample sequenced in a study of shared clonotypes between healthy human individuals. The repertoire was sequenced with immunoSEQ multiplex PCR; TCRdb's copy has only in-frame clones and lacks some. The sample contains approximately 2,200,000 clones, under 95% of which appear only once. Terminally differentiated effector memory CD45RA+ cells were left out of the naive CD8 fraction, which was CD45RO-negative and positively selected for CCR7. The sample was naive CD8+ T cells from PBMCs. The source is a man younger than 30 in good health. Some clones in this sample may be carry-over from other donors' samples.

This chain links TRBV7-9 with TRBJ2-7; the D gene is possibly TRBD2 (6 bases). Trimming cost V 2 bases and J 2 bases, with 13 bases left between them. Germline CDR1 and CDR2: SEHNR and FQNEAQ (reference sequence). The CDR3 runs to 15 residues. CDR3 sequence reads: CASSLTRDSTYEQYF. CDR3 in DNA: TGTGCCAGCAGCTTAACCCGGGACTCAACCTACGAGCAGTACTTC.

J is TRBJ2-7 and V is TRBV30; 7 nucleotides line up with TRBD1. This CDR3 comprises 13 residues. Germline V gives CDR1 GTSNPN, CDR2 SVGIG (reference sequence). V trimming: 1 base; J trimming: 8 bases; junction bases outside the gene matches: 8. The CDR3: CAWSGQGQWQQYF. The CDR3 region has the DNA TGTGCCTGGAGTGGACAGGGCCAATGGCAGCAGTACTTC.

This clone was seen just once. V and J are TRBV5-5 and TRBJ1-3; 9 bases agree with TRBD1. Trimming removed 4 bases from V and 7 bases from J; junction bases left unmatched: 6. This CDR3 has 14 residues. Germline V lookup: CDR1 SGHKS, CDR2 YYEKEE (reference sequence). The CDR3 sequence is CASSAGTGYNTIYF. CDR3 nucleotides: TGTGCCAGCAGCGCCGGGACAGGGTATAACACCATATATTTT.

Comment on this clone: In the same sample, other DNA sequences code for this CDR3. The chain joins TRBV7-6 to TRBJ2-7, with D possibly being TRBD1 or TRBD2 (5 bases each). V was trimmed by 3 bases and J by 5 bases, leaving 11 bases between them. The CDR3 runs 13 residues. Germline CDR1 is SGHVS and CDR2 is FNYEAQ. The CDR3 loop is CASSLGPGDEQYF. The CDR3 bases are TGTGCCAGCAGCTTGGGACCCGGGGACGAGCAGTACTTC.

The rearrangement uses TRBV28 and TRBJ2-5; 14 bases match TRBD2. This CDR3 is 17 amino acids long. The V and J ends lost 6 bases and 5 bases, in that order; junction bases with no gene match: 11. Germline V gene data show CDR1 as MDHEN and CDR2 as SYDVKM. The CDR3 here is CASSLGTSGSRGETQYF. The CDR3, as DNA: TGTGCCAGCAGCTTGGGGACTAGCGGGAGTCGCGGGGAGACCCAGTACTTC.

V and J are TRBV27 and TRBJ1-6; the D is unclear. Germline-derived CDR1 and CDR2 are MNHEY and SMNVEV (reference sequence). Trimming pared 6 bases from V and 10 bases from J, leaving 10 bases between. This CDR3 region has 12 residues. The CDR3 sequence is CASSASRSPLHF. CDR3 DNA sequence: TGTGCCAGCAGCGCGAGTCGGTCACCCCTCCACTTT.

This rearrangement joins TRBV7-9 to TRBJ2-7, with a possible D match to TRBD2 (6 bases). The CDR3 runs 13 residues. Trimming left V 5 bases short and J 2 bases short, with 10 bases between. Germline V CDR1 and CDR2: SEHNR, FQNEAQ (reference sequence). This chain's CDR3 is CASSPGVAYEQYF. For the CDR3, the DNA is TGTGCCAGCAGCCCGGGGGTGGCCTACGAGCAGTACTTC.

The J gene is TRBJ1-4, the V gene TRBV5-4; possible D gene TRBD1, 5 bases. Germline V gene sequence: CDR1 SGHNT, CDR2 YYREEE (reference sequence). This CDR3 contains 15 residues. V was trimmed by 1 base and J by 5 bases, leaving 12 bases between them. CDR3 protein: CASSLWGSLNEKLFF. CDR3 bases: TGTGCCAGCAGCTTGTGGGGCAGCCTGAATGAAAAACTGTTTTTT. Looking up the rest from reference TRBV5-4 and TRBJ1-4 gives the full variable domain: ETGVTQSPTHLIKTRGQQVTLRCSSQSGHNTVSWYQQALGQGPQFIFQYYREEENGRGNFPPRFSGLQFPNYSSELNVNALELDDSALYLCASSLWGSLNEKLFFGSGTQLSVL.

The chain links TRBV28 to TRBJ2-1; tentative D call: TRBD2 (5 bases). V was pared by 3 bases and J by 11 bases, with 11 bases between. The germline V gene encodes CDR1 MDHEN and CDR2 SYDVKM. The CDR3 consists of 12 residues. The CDR3 nucleotides read TGTGCCAGCAGTTTTTTGCGGGCCCAGCAGTTCTTC. It is translated as CASSFLRAQQFF.

Note on this clone: The same CDR3 also results from other DNA sequences found in this sample. The chain employs TRBV9 and TRBJ1-1; TRBD1 is a possible D gene (6 bases). The germline gives CDR1 SGDLS, CDR2 YYNGEE. The ends were cut back, 2 bases at V and 5 bases at J, with 10 bases in the middle. This CDR3 spans 13 amino acids. CDR3 coding DNA: TGTGCCAGCAGCGTGGGGGGCCGAACTGAAGCTTTCTTT. The encoded protein is CASSVGGRTEAFF.

The V and J genes are TRBV28 and TRBJ2-4, with TRBD1 matching 7 bases. Losses at the gene ends were 5 bases for V and 0 bases for J; bases not matched to a gene: 7. The CDR3 has 16 residues. Germline values: CDR1 MDHEN, CDR2 SYDVKM. The CDR3 DNA sequence: TGTGCCAGCAGTCTCACCCAGGGGGTAGCCAAAAACATTCAGTACTTC. It encodes CASSLTQGVAKNIQYF. Full variable domain (missing parts from reference TRBV28 and TRBJ2-4): DVKVTQSSRYLVKRTGEKVFLECVQDMDHENMFWYRQDPGLGLRLIYFSYDVKMKEKGDIPEGYSVSREKKERFSLILESASTNQTSMYLCASSLTQGVAKNIQYFGAGTRLSVL.

V usage is TRBV7-2 and J usage is TRBJ1-5, with unresolved D. Germline values: CDR1 SGHTA, CDR2 FQGNSA. V gave up 8 bases and J gave up 4 bases, with 15 bases separating them. This CDR3 is built from 14 residues. The CDR3: CASRARSGNQPQHF. CDR3 nucleotides: TGTGCCAGCCGCGCCCGGTCAGGTAATCAGCCCCAGCATTTT.

As concerns this clone: The DNA is left out, because the CDR3 cannot be placed on it with certainty; the CDR3 is given as TCRdb lists it. CDR3: CASSSFFGLAGLSYEQYF. The chain recombines TRBV28 with TRBJ2-7; the table's D call, TRBD2, has no DNA check behind it. The V gene's germline CDR1 is MDHEN and CDR2 SYDVKM. A total of 18 residues make up the CDR3, ends included.

This chain uses TRBV7-9 with TRBJ1-2, with D maybe TRBD1 (6 bases). CDR1 is SEHNR and CDR2 is FQNEAQ in the germline V gene (reference sequence). V was shortened by 5 bases and J by 5 bases, with 18 bases between the two germline ends. CDR3 length: 15 residues. CDR3 in DNA: TGTGCCAGCAGCCTCCCTGGGGGCGCGAGGTATGGCTACACCTTC. It specifies CASSLPGGARYGYTF. The whole variable domain, remainder taken from reference TRBV7-9 and TRBJ1-2, is DTGVSQNPRHKITKRGQNVTFRCDPISEHNRLYWYRQTLGQGPEFLTYFQNEAQLEKSRLLSDRFSAERPKGSFSTLEIQRTEQGDSAMYLCASSLPGGARYGYTFGSGTRLTVV.

The CDR3 sequence: CASSLSGKQFF. In DNA form, the CDR3 reads TGTGCCAGCAGCTTATCCGGGAAGCAGTTCTTC. This chain uses TRBV5-5 with TRBJ2-1, with a possible D match to TRBD2 (5 bases). Trimming removed 2 bases at V and 11 bases at J, with 8 bases between. Germline CDR1 SGHKS, CDR2 YYEKEE (reference sequence). This CDR3 has 11 residues.

J is TRBJ1-2 and V is TRBV27; 7 bases line up with TRBD1. Germline CDR1 is MNHEY and CDR2 is SMNVEV (reference sequence). Losses at the gene ends were 3 bases for V and 3 bases for J; bases not matched to a gene: 16. This CDR3 is built from 18 residues. The DNA for the CDR3 is TGTGCCAGCAGTTTCTTAGAAGTGAGGGGGCCGGGGGACTATGGCTACACCTTC. Its translation: CASSFLEVRGPGDYGYTF.

The chain couples TRBV2 to TRBJ2-7, with D uncertain. CDR3 size: 14 residues. The germline gives CDR1 SNHLY, CDR2 FYNNEI. Trimming took 4 bases from V and 1 from J, leaving 11 bases between them. CDR3 DNA: TGTGCCAGCAGTGGATCCTTTCTGTCCTACGAGCAGTACTTC. Protein: CASSGSFLSYEQYF.

Of note for this clone: The same CDR3 also results from other DNA sequences found in this sample. The V and J genes are TRBV11-2 and TRBJ2-7; either TRBD1 or TRBD2 may supply D (5 bases each). CDR3 length: 14 residues. Germline-derived CDR1 and CDR2 are SGHAT and FQNNGV. V was shortened by 1 base and J by 5 bases, with 12 bases between the two germline ends. The CDR3 protein is CASSLGAGRHEQYF. The DNA for the CDR3 is TGTGCCAGCAGCTTAGGGGCAGGGAGACACGAGCAGTACTTC.

The rearrangement joins TRBV5-4 to TRBJ2-7; 13 bases are shared with TRBD2. Germline values: CDR1 SGHNT, CDR2 YYREEE (reference sequence). The length of the CDR3 is 16 residues. V dropped 2 bases and J dropped 6; count of bases not matched to a gene: 8. In DNA, the CDR3 is TGTGCCAGCAGCTTTAACCCGGGACTAGCGGGACGCGAGCAGTACTTC. This gives the protein CASSFNPGLAGREQYF.

The gene calls are TRBV4-3 and TRBJ2-1, with D possibly being TRBD2 (6 bases). The germline V and J ends were trimmed by 2 bases and 8 bases, with 19 bases remaining between them. The CDR3 covers 16 residues. In germline, CDR1 is LGHNA, CDR2 YSLEER. CDR3 in amino acids: CASSQSGGGGVYEQFF. The DNA for the CDR3 is TGCGCCAGCAGCCAATCTGGCGGCGGCGGGGTCTATGAGCAGTTCTTC.

The chain combines TRBV9 with TRBJ2-1; no clear D gene. The ends were cut back, 3 bases at V and 9 bases at J, with 13 bases in the middle. Germline loops: CDR1 SGDLS, CDR2 YYNGEE. The CDR3 covers 13 residues. CDR3 DNA: TGTGCCAGCAGCGCCTGGTCGGGTCTTGAGCAGTTCTTC. Protein: CASSAWSGLEQFF. Using reference TRBV9 and TRBJ2-1 for the parts outside the CDR3, the full variable domain is DSGVTQTPKHLITATGQRVTLRCSPRSGDLSVYWYQQSLDQGLQFLIQYYNGEERAKGNILERFSAQQFPDLHSELNLSSLELGDSALYFCASSAWSGLEQFFGPGTRLTVL.

Comments on this clone: The sample has other DNA sequences that encode this CDR3 too. The chain uses TRBV27 and TRBJ1-5; perhaps TRBD1 as D (5 bases). Germline CDR1 is MNHEY and CDR2 is SMNVEV (reference sequence). The CDR3 has 13 residues. V was clipped by 8 bases and J by 2 bases, with 10 bases between them. The CDR3 nucleotides read TGTGCCAGCGCTGGCAGGGGCAATCAGCCCCAGCATTTT. This codes for CASAGRGNQPQHF.

This chain links TRBV6-1 with TRBJ1-1; no clear D. The ends were cut back, 6 bases at V and 5 bases at J, with 7 bases in the middle. CDR1 is MNHNS and CDR2 is SASEGT in the germline V gene. The CDR3 is 11 amino acids. The CDR3 DNA is TGTGCCAGCAGGGATGGGACTGAAGCTTTCTTT. This codes for CASRDGTEAFF.

The rearrangement joins TRBV7-9 to TRBJ1-1; D is ambiguous. CDR3 length: 12 residues. CDR1 SEHNR and CDR2 FQNEAQ come from the germline V gene (reference sequence). V dropped 3 bases and J dropped 8 bases, with 10 bases sitting between them. CDR3 coding DNA: TGTGCCAGCAGCTTTAGACCTGGAGAAGCTTTCTTT. This sequence encodes CASSFRPGEAFF.

The chain is built from TRBV7-6 and TRBJ2-7, with 9 nucleotides matching TRBD2. The germline gives CDR1 SGHVS, CDR2 FNYEAQ. Trimming at V came to 5 bases and at J to 2 bases, leaving 13 bases not matched to a gene. This CDR3 has 17 amino acids. DNA for the CDR3: TGTGCCAGCAGCGCGACTAGCGGAGCTTACTACCCCTACGAGCAGTACTTC. Encoded protein: CASSATSGAYYPYEQYF.